The clone carrying this TCR beta chain was counted between two and nine times. What it binds is not known. This sample is drawn from a study of T cell repertoires in cytomegalovirus infection. Overall study results and limits: In two of eight donors, the top clonotype was HLA-C-restricted CMV-specific.

TCRdb ran MiXCR on the reads and lists one entry per CDR3 protein. The data show some 940,000 distinct CDR3 sequences, around 31% seen once. V lost 3 bases and J 7 bases, leaving 15 bases between the germline ends. The CDR3 consists of 14 residues. Germline values: CDR1 LNHDA, CDR2 SQIVND (reference sequence). The sequencing used cultured CD8+ T cells from PBMCs, collected from culture after CMV antigen stimulation. J is TRBJ1-2 and V is TRBV19; no clear D. This receptor was identified in a human donor in good health (CMV status not recorded). Some clones in this sample may be carry-over from other donors' samples. CDR3 sequence (DNA): TGTGCCAGTAGTATGAGAAGCTATGGTTCTGGCTACACCTTC. This codes for CASSMRSYGSGYTF.